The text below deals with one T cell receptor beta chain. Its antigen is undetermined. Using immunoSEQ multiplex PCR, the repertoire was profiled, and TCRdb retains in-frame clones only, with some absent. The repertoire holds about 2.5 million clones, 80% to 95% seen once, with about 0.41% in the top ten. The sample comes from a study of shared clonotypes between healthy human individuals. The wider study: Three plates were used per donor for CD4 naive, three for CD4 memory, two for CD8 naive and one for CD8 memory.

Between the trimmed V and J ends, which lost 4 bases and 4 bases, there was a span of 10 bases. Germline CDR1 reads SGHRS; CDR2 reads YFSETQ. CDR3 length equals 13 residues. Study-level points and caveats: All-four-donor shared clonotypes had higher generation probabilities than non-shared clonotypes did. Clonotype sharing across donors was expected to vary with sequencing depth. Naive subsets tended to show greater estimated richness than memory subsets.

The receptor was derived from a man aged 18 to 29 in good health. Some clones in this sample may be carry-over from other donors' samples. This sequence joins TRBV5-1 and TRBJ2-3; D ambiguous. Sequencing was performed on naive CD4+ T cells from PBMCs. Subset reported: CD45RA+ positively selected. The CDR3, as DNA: TGCGCCAGCAGCCGCGGAGTTTCAGATACGCAGTATTTT. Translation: CASSRGVSDTQYF.